This TCR beta chain was observed in a study of control samples from healthy donors and cancer patients (TCRdb year 2020). The library was built by means of the immunoSEQ multiplex PCR assay. TCRdb carries this immuneACCESS record with in-frame sequences only. Its versions omit some clonotypes, under half of them owing to an unresolved V gene in the studies checked, with the rest unexplained. This sample has more than 100,000 clones in its table, and roughly 89% of those were observed once. The ten largest clones add up to around 7.6% of the sample. This clone showed up just a few times. Its antigen remains unidentified. No much larger clone exists at a distance of one base, and base qualities are not known. The clonotype originates from a man aged 45-65 years with head and neck cancer. Material for sequencing was PBMCs.

The CDR3 has the sequence CASSEERGNQPQHF. In nucleotides, the sequence is TGTGCCAGCAGTGAAGAGAGGGGGAATCAGCCCCAGCATTTT. The V gene is TRBV6-1 and the J gene is TRBJ1-5; a tentative D match to TRBD1 spans 6 bases. The CDR3, from cysteine to phenylalanine, totals 14 residues. Only CDR3 DNA remains: 42 bases, in frame from the first base. In the germline V gene, CDR1 corresponds to MNHNS and CDR2 to SASEGT. The trim is 1 base for V and 4 bases for J, with a gap of 8 bases between the germline ends.